The rows below give T cell receptor beta chains drawn from one sample of a study of immune heterogeneity within non-small cell lung tumors. TCRdb called the multiplex PCR reads again in MiXCR, with one record for every CDR3 protein. The table lists about 2,000 distinct CDR3 sequences, roughly 30% of them singletons, with about 30% in the top ten. Material for sequencing was lung tumor tissue. Every receptor here comes from a man in his 60s with non-small cell lung cancer. The conserved cysteine and the conserved F or W are not part of the CDR3 here.

CDR3: ASSPPLAGGNNEQF
V: TRBV5-1
J: TRBJ2-1

CDR3: ASSTQGVNTEAF
V: TRBV5-1
J: TRBJ1-1

CDR3: ASSALGDTIY
V: TRBV6-2/TRBV6-3
J: TRBJ1-3

CDR3: ASSVGSLGLSSYNSPLH
V: TRBV25-1
J: TRBJ1-6

CDR3: ATSPGRASYNEQF
V: TRBV24-1
J: TRBJ2-1

CDR3: ASSFGANNEKLF
V: TRBV19
J: TRBJ1-4

CDR3: ASSYSPHYEQY
V: TRBV6-5
J: TRBJ2-7

CDR3: ASSLYGSSYNSPLH
V: TRBV7-3
J: TRBJ1-6

CDR3: ASSLGIAGLTEAF
V: TRBV7-2
J: TRBJ1-1

CDR3: ASSGGRVLPGELF
V: TRBV2
J: TRBJ2-2

CDR3: ASSLDSGRAREQF
V: TRBV5-1
J: TRBJ2-1

CDR3: ASSLVAPDGEQF
V: TRBV12-3/TRBV12-4
J: TRBJ2-1

CDR3: ASSIGGTQETQY
V: TRBV19
J: TRBJ2-5

CDR3: ASRRQTGDYGYT
V: TRBV7-2
J: TRBJ1-2

CDR3: ATSASAGTSTDTQY
V: TRBV24-1
J: TRBJ2-3

CDR3: ASSLGLYNEQF
V: TRBV11-2
J: TRBJ2-1

CDR3: ASSQVQGQPQH
V: TRBV3-1
J: TRBJ1-5

CDR3: ASSLRGEVSGNTIY
V: TRBV5-6
J: TRBJ1-3

CDR3: ASSEGNTEAF
V: TRBV2
J: TRBJ1-1

CDR3: ASSFAGGTGGQY
V: TRBV7-8
J: TRBJ2-3

CDR3: ASSAGTGGGNEQF
V: TRBV28
J: TRBJ2-1

CDR3: SARDGTVQETQY
V: TRBV20-1
J: TRBJ2-5